The 8 T cell receptor beta chains below all came from one sample that was sequenced in a study of OX40 agonist ivuxolimab in advanced cancers. The table came from immunoSEQ multiplex PCR; TCRdb's copy has only in-frame clones and leaves some out. Among 42,000 or so clones listed, 85% to 90% were seen once. The specimen comprised CD4+ or CD8+ T cells sorted from blood, sampled in a trial of the OX40 agonist ivuxolimab. Every receptor here comes from an adult with an advanced solid tumor such as melanoma, head and neck, liver or kidney cancer.

In this sample, this clone turned up once. The J gene is TRBJ1-1, the V gene TRBV30; no clear D. V was shortened by 2 bases and J by 4 bases, with 8 bases between the two germline ends. CDR3 length: 12 amino acids. Per the germline V gene, CDR1 is GTSNPN and CDR2 is SVGIG (reference sequence). Written as DNA, the CDR3 is TGTGCCTGGAGTAGGCTAGCCACTGAAGCTTTCTTT. Its protein product is CAWSRLATEAFF. The whole variable domain, remainder taken from reference TRBV30 and TRBJ1-1, is SQTIHQWPATLVQPVGSPLSLECTVEGTSNPNLYWYRQAAGRGLQLLFYSVGIGQISSEVPQNLSASRPQDRQFILSSKKLLLSDSGFYLCAWSRLATEAFFGQGTRLTVV.

V gene TRBV15 combines with J gene TRBJ1-2; TRBD1 matches at 8 bases. From germline, CDR1 is LNHNV and CDR2 YYDKDF (reference sequence). The CDR3 is 13 amino acids. Trimming at V came to 3 bases and at J to 8 bases, leaving 5 bases not matched to a gene. The CDR3 bases are TGTGCCACCAGCAGCCGGACAGGGCAGGGCTACACCTTC. This gives the protein CATSSRTGQGYTF.

With regard to this clone: Other DNA sequences from this sample encode an identical CDR3 as well. The J gene is TRBJ2-3, the V gene TRBV9; 8 bases match TRBD2. Germline assignment: CDR1 SGDLS and CDR2 YYNGEE. Trimming removed 0 bases from V and 3 bases from J; junction bases left unmatched: 3. The CDR3 spans 15 residues. The CDR3 reads CASSVGAGVTDTQYF. The CDR3 DNA is TGTGCCAGCAGCGTAGGAGCGGGAGTGACAGATACGCAGTATTTT.

The rearrangement joins TRBV27 to TRBJ2-2, with D unresolved. The CDR3 runs to 14 residues. V was clipped by 0 bases and J by 7 bases, with 9 bases between them. Germline CDR1 MNHEY, CDR2 SMNVEV (reference sequence). CDR3 in DNA: TGTGCCAGCAGTTTATCCGGGTTAGTCGGGGAGCTGTTTTTT. Its translation: CASSLSGLVGELFF.

This chain uses TRBV4-3 with TRBJ2-4, with D hard to call. V lost 0 bases and J lost 0, with 12 bases in between. This CDR3 is 17 amino acids long. From germline, CDR1 is LGHNA and CDR2 YSLEER. The CDR3 spells CASSQEGPRLAKNIQYF. Here the CDR3 DNA reads TGCGCCAGCAGCCAAGAGGGTCCCCGACTAGCCAAAAACATTCAGTACTTC.

The rearrangement joins TRBV4-3 to TRBJ2-1, with 7 nucleotides matching TRBD1. Germline trimming cut 0 bases from V and 8 bases from J; bases unmatched to any gene: 10. The length of the CDR3 is 16 residues. Germline loops: CDR1 LGHNA, CDR2 YSLEER. This CDR3 is CASSQETGAVEHEQFF. CDR3 in DNA: TGCGCCAGCAGCCAAGAAACAGGGGCTGTGGAACATGAGCAGTTCTTC.

This clone appeared a few times. The gene calls are TRBV28 and TRBJ2-7; D not certain. V dropped 5 bases and J dropped 5 bases, with 10 bases sitting between them. The length of the CDR3 is 12 residues. Germline-derived CDR1 and CDR2 are MDHEN and SYDVKM. The CDR3 reads CASSPHRNEQYF. The CDR3 DNA follows: TGTGCCAGCAGTCCCCACCGTAACGAGCAGTACTTC.

The chain couples TRBV5-1 to TRBJ2-5; 7 bases line up with TRBD1. Germline values: CDR1 SGHRS, CDR2 YFSETQ. V trimming: 0 bases; J trimming: 5 bases; junction bases outside the gene matches: 4. This CDR3 has 14 amino acids. The CDR3 loop is CASSLGQGGETQYF. For the CDR3, the DNA is TGCGCCAGCAGCTTGGGACAGGGCGGGGAGACCCAGTACTTC.